The clone carrying this T cell receptor (beta chain) was found many times. CDR3 length: 14 residues. Deletions cut 0 bases from V and 7 bases from J, with 13 bases between. CDR1 and CDR2 from the germline V gene are MNHEY and SVGAGI. This sample was included in a study of T-cell reconstitution after alpha-beta-depleted transplantation in children. Unique molecular identifiers were incorporated into the prepared TCRbeta library. Via MiXCR, TCRdb re-called the PCR reads, giving one row per CDR3 protein. The table has about 510,000 distinct CDR3 sequences, 10% to 12% seen once; the top ten hold about 15%.

Sequenced here: PBMCs, mostly from graft donor cells, sampled 180 days after TCRalphabeta/CD19-depleted stem cell transplant. The sequence was obtained from a female patient aged 2-10 years who had a stem cell transplant for aplastic anemia, so the T cells may come from the graft donor. This rearrangement joins TRBV6-5 to TRBJ2-7; the D is unclear. The CDR3 reads CASSYSISSAEQYV. CDR3 bases: TGTGCCAGCAGTTACTCGATATCCTCGGCGGAGCAGTACGTC.